This TCR beta chain is from a study of breast tumors, draining lymph nodes, adjacent tissues. The CDR3 loop spans 14 amino acids. Per the germline V gene, CDR1 is DFQATT and CDR2 is SNEGSKA (reference sequence). The V and J ends lost 6 bases and 0 bases, in that order; junction bases with no gene match: 7. The study's findings and limits: That most tumor T cells come from lymph nodes remained unproven. The data were judged consistent with most tumor T cells coming from lymph node and expanding in tumor. Compared with lymph nodes, tumors were less diverse; compared with nontumor tissue, more.

MiXCR was run by TCRdb on the multiplex PCR reads, yielding one entry per CDR3 protein. The sample consists of over 100,000 distinct CDR3 sequences, approximately 20% of them appearing once. The table lists this clonotype with many counts. Its antigen remains unknown. Samples came from axillary lymph nodes draining the breast cancer. This TCR derives from a female donor with breast cancer. Some clones in this sample may be carry-over from other donors' samples. J is TRBJ2-5 and V is TRBV20-1; 7 bases are shared with TRBD1. The material sequenced was axillary lymph node tissue. The CDR3 bases are TGCAGTGCGAGACAGGGCTGGTACCAAGAGACCCAGTACTTC. Its protein is CSARQGWYQETQYF.